This T cell receptor beta chain comes out of a study of a mutant IDH1 vaccine in newly diagnosed glioma. The CDR3 runs 14 residues. Trimming removed 4 bases from V and 8 bases from J, with 16 bases in between. Germline assignment: CDR1 SGHDT and CDR2 YYEEEE. As for time point: week 23, last vaccination. A 20-mer mutant IDH1 peptide at 300 ug was injected subcutaneously with topical imiquimod. Generated by immunoSEQ multiplex PCR, the TCRdb table keeps only in-frame clones and is missing some. The sample has about 43,000 clones; approximately 84% are singletons. About this clone itself: Antigen unknown.

The receptor's source is a woman in her late teens or twenties with glioma. Some clones in this sample may be carry-over from other donors' samples. The sequencing here drew on PBMCs, taken from a glioma patient whose treatment included an IDH1 peptide vaccine. V and J are TRBV5-6 and TRBJ2-1; weak D call: TRBD2 (6 bases). CDR3 nucleotides: TGTGCCAGCAGCGGAGGGACCGTAGGGCATGAGCAGTTCTTC. It specifies CASSGGTVGHEQFF.